Below, one T cell receptor (beta chain) is given with its context. The entry originates in a study of cytotoxic CD8 clonotypes in ibrutinib-treated CLL. Trimming removed 9 bases at V and 4 bases at J, with 4 bases between. Germline V gives CDR1 SNHLY, CDR2 FYNNEI. The CDR3 is made up of 10 amino acids. Only in-frame clones appear in the TCRdb table, and some are missing; sequencing was by immunoSEQ multiplex PCR. Of under 300,000 clones in the sample, 70% are singletons; the top ten hold 15%. The chain is built from TRBV2 and TRBJ2-1; D not certain. Sample: PBMCs, taken after 24 months of ibrutinib treatment. This TCR derives from a human donor with chronic lymphocytic leukemia. CDR3 protein: CASKYNEQFF. The CDR3 DNA sequence: TGTGCCAGTAAATACAATGAGCAGTTCTTC.